This TCR beta chain was captured by sequencing in a study of blood T cell repertoires in COVID-19. Original processing notes: From reference gene primer amplification, estimates of nucleated cell counts were derived. TCRdb's table, derived via immunoSEQ multiplex PCR, lists solely in-frame clones and lacks some. The V and J calls and the clone size are those of that table, but D and trimming were determined from the DNA. This table has more than 150,000 clones, 90% appearing once. V was trimmed by 2 bases and J by 6 bases, leaving 15 bases between them. Germline V lookup: CDR1 SGHVS, CDR2 FNYEAQ. The CDR3 runs 15 residues.

The rearrangement links TRBV7-6 to TRBJ2-3; weak D call: TRBD2 (7 bases). The source material was peripheral blood. The receptor comes from a man between 50 and 59 years old with acute or convalescent COVID-19. The CDR3 bases are TGTGCCAGCAGCTTACTAGCGGAGAGGGGGGATACGCAGTATTTT. Protein product: CASSLLAERGDTQYF. Supplemented by reference TRBV7-6 and TRBJ2-3, the full variable domain reads GAGVSQSPRYKVTKRGQDVALRCDPISGHVSLYWYRQALGQGPEFLTYFNYEAQQDKSGLPNDRFSAERPEGSISTLTIQRTEQRDSAMYRCASSLLAERGDTQYFGPGTRLTVL.